A selection of T cell receptor beta chains follows, all from one sample in a study of cytomegalovirus exposure and HLA in healthy donors. Assay used: immunoSEQ multiplex PCR; TCRdb lists only in-frame clones, some missing. This table has more than 100,000 clones, 88% appearing once. Sequenced material: PBMCs. Receptors originate from a man younger than 40 in good health and CMV-seronegative. Both conserved end residues are part of each CDR3. A D gene is named only where the DNA matches it firmly. Size tells how often a clone was seen (once, few, many) or the class of an expanded clone, and some rows leave it out.

d_call: .
clone_size: .
j_call: TRBJ2-5
v_call: TRBV7-9
cdr3_nt: TGTGCCAGCAGCCTGGGCGGGGGCGCGGAGACCCAGTACTTC
cdr3_aa: CASSLGGGAETQYF

d_call: .
clone_size: few
j_call: TRBJ1-2
v_call: TRBV19
cdr3_nt: TGTGCCAGTGGTGGTAGAGGGGGCTATGGCTACACCTTC
cdr3_aa: CASGGRGGYGYTF

d_call: .
clone_size: once
j_call: TRBJ2-3
v_call: TRBV7-9
cdr3_nt: TGTGCCAGCAGCCAAGCGGTCTCCGGTGCAGATACGCAGTATTTT
cdr3_aa: CASSQAVSGADTQYF

d_call: .
clone_size: few
j_call: TRBJ2-6
v_call: TRBV4-3
cdr3_nt: TGCGCCAGCAGCCAAGATCGGGGCTCTGGGGCCAACGTCCTGACTTTC
cdr3_aa: CASSQDRGSGANVLTF

d_call: TRBD1
clone_size: .
j_call: TRBJ2-7
v_call: TRBV4-1
cdr3_nt: TGCGCCAGCAGCCGCCCGGGACAGGGGAAGAGCGAGCAGTACTTC
cdr3_aa: CASSRPGQGKSEQYF

d_call: .
clone_size: .
j_call: TRBJ2-7
v_call: TRBV6-5
cdr3_nt: TGTGCCAGCACCCAGGGGGACTTGCCCTACGAGCAGTACTTC
cdr3_aa: CASTQGDLPYEQYF

d_call: TRBD1
clone_size: .
j_call: TRBJ1-2
v_call: TRBV19
cdr3_nt: TGTGCCACCCAACACCGGGACAGCCTCCCTCGCTATGGCTACACCTTC
cdr3_aa: CATQHRDSLPRYGYTF

d_call: .
clone_size: .
j_call: TRBJ1-2
v_call: TRBV20-1
cdr3_nt: TGCAGTGCCCTCTATGGCTACACCTTC
cdr3_aa: CSALYGYTF

d_call: TRBD1
clone_size: .
j_call: TRBJ1-2
v_call: TRBV4-1
cdr3_nt: TGCGCCAGCAGCCAACCCGGACAGGGAAGTGATGGCTACACCTTC
cdr3_aa: CASSQPGQGSDGYTF

d_call: .
clone_size: .
j_call: TRBJ1-2
v_call: TRBV16
cdr3_nt: TGTGCCAGCAGCCAATCTCAACAGGGAGGCTACACCTTC
cdr3_aa: CASSQSQQGGYTF

d_call: .
clone_size: .
j_call: TRBJ2-2
v_call: TRBV4-1
cdr3_nt: TGCGCCAGCAGCCATCCAGTTGTACGGGAGAGCCGGGAGCTGTTTTTT
cdr3_aa: CASSHPVVRESRELFF

d_call: .
clone_size: .
j_call: TRBJ2-2
v_call: TRBV6-1
cdr3_nt: TGTGCCAGCAGTGAAGCGCTTCATCCGGTCGGGGAGCTGTTTTTT
cdr3_aa: CASSEALHPVGELFF

d_call: .
clone_size: .
j_call: TRBJ2-5
v_call: TRBV7-3
cdr3_nt: TGTGCCAGCAGCTCCAGGGGAAGCCAAGAGACCCAGTACTTC
cdr3_aa: CASSSRGSQETQYF

d_call: .
clone_size: once
j_call: TRBJ1-6
v_call: TRBV4-3
cdr3_nt: TGCGCCAGCAGCCCAGGAAGGGGTTCCTCACCCCTCCACTTT
cdr3_aa: CASSPGRGSSPLHF

d_call: .
clone_size: .
j_call: TRBJ2-1
v_call: TRBV7-9
cdr3_nt: TGTGCCACCGGTGAGCAGTTCTTC
cdr3_aa: CATGEQFF

d_call: .
clone_size: .
j_call: TRBJ2-7
v_call: TRBV7-6
cdr3_nt: TGTGCCAGCAGCTTGATGGGAGGTCGAGACGAGCAGTACTTC
cdr3_aa: CASSLMGGRDEQYF

d_call: TRBD1
clone_size: .
j_call: TRBJ1-3
v_call: TRBV4-3
cdr3_nt: TGCGCCAGCAGCGGGCTGACAGGGTACGGAAACACCATATATTTT
cdr3_aa: CASSGLTGYGNTIYF

d_call: TRBD2
clone_size: .
j_call: TRBJ2-1
v_call: TRBV27
cdr3_nt: TGTGCCAGCAGTTTAGTGACTAGCGTTTCATTGAATGAGCAGTTCTTC
cdr3_aa: CASSLVTSVSLNEQFF

d_call: TRBD2
clone_size: .
j_call: TRBJ2-7
v_call: TRBV7-9
cdr3_nt: TGTGCCAGCAGTGGGACTAGCGGGAGGATCGAGCAGTACTTC
cdr3_aa: CASSGTSGRIEQYF

d_call: TRBD2
clone_size: .
j_call: TRBJ2-7
v_call: TRBV5-1
cdr3_nt: TGCGCCAGCAGCTTCGGCGGGGGAACCTACGAGCAGTACTTC
cdr3_aa: CASSFGGGTYEQYF

d_call: .
clone_size: .
j_call: TRBJ1-1
v_call: TRBV11-3
cdr3_nt: TGTGCCAGCAGTGAACAAGAGAACACTGAAGCTTTCTTT
cdr3_aa: CASSEQENTEAFF

d_call: TRBD2
clone_size: .
j_call: TRBJ2-3
v_call: TRBV27
cdr3_nt: TGTGCCAGCAGTTCCCGGGGGGATTGGACAGATACGCAGTATTTT
cdr3_aa: CASSSRGDWTDTQYF

d_call: .
clone_size: .
j_call: TRBJ1-1
v_call: TRBV5-6
cdr3_nt: TGTGCCAGCAGCCCCGGGGGGGGCGGGGAAGCTTTCTTT
cdr3_aa: CASSPGGGGEAFF

d_call: .
clone_size: .
j_call: TRBJ2-7
v_call: TRBV4-1
cdr3_nt: TGCGCCAGCAGCCGAATACAGGGTTCTCCTTACGAGCAGTACTTC
cdr3_aa: CASSRIQGSPYEQYF

d_call: TRBD1
clone_size: .
j_call: TRBJ2-1
v_call: TRBV7-9
cdr3_nt: TGTGCCAGCACTCTTACGGCCGGGACAGGGGTTGATGAGCAGTTCTTC
cdr3_aa: CASTLTAGTGVDEQFF

d_call: TRBD1
clone_size: once
j_call: TRBJ1-1
v_call: TRBV30
cdr3_nt: TGTGCCTGGAGTGTAACAGGGGCAGGGAACACTGAAGCTTTCTTT
cdr3_aa: CAWSVTGAGNTEAFF

d_call: .
clone_size: .
j_call: TRBJ1-4
v_call: TRBV2
cdr3_nt: TGTGCCAGCAGTGGATCCGCGTCCCTGTTTTTT
cdr3_aa: CASSGSASLFF

d_call: TRBD1
clone_size: .
j_call: TRBJ2-7
v_call: TRBV6-5
cdr3_nt: TGTGCCAGCAGCGGGACAGGCGAACCTACCTACGAGCAGTACTTC
cdr3_aa: CASSGTGEPTYEQYF

d_call: TRBD1
clone_size: once
j_call: TRBJ1-1
v_call: TRBV18
cdr3_nt: TGTGCCAGCTCACCGGGGACAGCTACTAACACTGAAGCTTTCTTT
cdr3_aa: CASSPGTATNTEAFF

d_call: TRBD2
clone_size: .
j_call: TRBJ2-5
v_call: TRBV5-1
cdr3_nt: TGCGCCAGCAGCTTGGGCGGGAGTGGAGAGACCCAGTACTTC
cdr3_aa: CASSLGGSGETQYF

d_call: TRBD2
clone_size: .
j_call: TRBJ2-1
v_call: TRBV9
cdr3_nt: TGTGCCAGCAGCGCAGGACTAGCGGTTTACAATGAGCAGTTCTTC
cdr3_aa: CASSAGLAVYNEQFF

d_call: TRBD1
clone_size: .
j_call: TRBJ1-1
v_call: TRBV30
cdr3_nt: TGTGCCTGGAGTAGGGACAGTATGAACACTGAAGCTTTCTTT
cdr3_aa: CAWSRDSMNTEAFF